The 2 T cell receptor beta chains below come from one sample, sequenced in a study of shared clonotypes between healthy human individuals. The assay was immunoSEQ multiplex PCR, and TCRdb's table has in-frame clones only and misses some. This table has nearly 1,000,000 clones, approximately 76% appearing once. Sequenced input: memory CD4+ T cells sorted from blood. Sample subset: CD45RA-negative fraction. These receptors were collected from a man aged 18 to 30 in good health.

J is TRBJ1-6 and V is TRBV5-1; D may be TRBD1 (5 bases). Trimming removed 4 bases from V and 9 bases from J, with 14 bases in between. Looked up from germline, CDR1 is SGHRS and CDR2 is YFSETQ. The length of the CDR3 is 14 residues. The CDR3 nucleotides read TGCGCCAGCAGCGGGACGTCGGAGGGTTCACCCCTCCACTTT. Translating gives CASSGTSEGSPLHF.

This chain uses TRBV7-2 with TRBJ2-1; TRBD2 might be the D (5 bases). The V end was cut by 6 bases, the J end by 8 bases, with 8 bases between. CDR3 length: 11 residues. Per germline, CDR1 SGHTA and CDR2 FQGNSA. The CDR3 bases are TGTGCCAGCAGTCCGGGGTATGAGCAGTTCTTC. It specifies CASSPGYEQFF.